This is a list of T cell receptor beta chains from one sample in a study of blood T cell repertoires in COVID-19. Here immunoSEQ multiplex PCR was the method, and the copy in TCRdb shows in-frame clones only, minus some. This sample has approximately 50,000 clones, with 75% to 80% found just once. Sequencing was performed on peripheral blood. The receptor set was obtained from a man in his forties or fifties with active or convalescent COVID-19. Both conserved end residues are part of each CDR3. Each record gives: J gene, D gene, V gene, clone size, CDR3 length, CDR3 protein, CDR3 DNA. D genes are given only for firm matches. A clone size is listed for some rows: how often the clone was seen (once, few, many), or a class if it is expanded.

J gene: TRBJ2-5
D gene: TRBD2
V gene: TRBV5-4
clone size: few
CDR3 length: 16
CDR3 protein: CASSLGLAGIQETQYF
CDR3 DNA: TGTGCCAGCAGCTTAGGGCTAGCGGGAATTCAAGAGACCCAGTACTTC

J gene: TRBJ1-4
D gene: TRBD1
V gene: TRBV2
clone size: once
CDR3 length: 15
CDR3 protein: CASSLSGTVNEKLFF
CDR3 DNA: TGTGCCAGCAGTCTATCCGGGACAGTTAATGAAAAACTGTTTTTT

J gene: TRBJ1-1
D gene: TRBD1
V gene: TRBV6-5
clone size: .
CDR3 length: 15
CDR3 protein: CASRPQPQGDTEAFF
CDR3 DNA: TGTGCCAGCAGACCTCAGCCACAGGGGGACACTGAAGCTTTCTTT

J gene: TRBJ1-5
D gene: TRBD1
V gene: TRBV19
clone size: .
CDR3 length: 17
CDR3 protein: CASTSGTGTGRNQPQHF
CDR3 DNA: TGTGCCAGTACATCTGGGACAGGGACAGGGCGAAATCAGCCCCAGCATTTT

J gene: TRBJ2-7
D gene: TRBD2
V gene: TRBV11-2
clone size: once
CDR3 length: 18
CDR3 protein: CASSLGGASGRAGDEQYF
CDR3 DNA: TGTGCCAGCAGCTTAGGGGGGGCCAGCGGGAGGGCCGGGGACGAGCAGTACTTC

J gene: TRBJ2-7
D gene: TRBD1
V gene: TRBV19
clone size: .
CDR3 length: 15
CDR3 protein: CASSSSGTASYEQYF
CDR3 DNA: TGTGCCAGTAGTAGCTCCGGGACAGCGTCCTACGAGCAGTACTTC

J gene: TRBJ2-2
D gene: .
V gene: TRBV7-2
clone size: once
CDR3 length: 14
CDR3 protein: CASSFPGAPGELFF
CDR3 DNA: TGTGCCAGCAGCTTTCCAGGGGCCCCCGGGGAGCTGTTTTTT

J gene: TRBJ1-5
D gene: TRBD1
V gene: TRBV18
clone size: .
CDR3 length: 14
CDR3 protein: CASSPIGGLQPQHF
CDR3 DNA: TGTGCCAGCTCACCAATAGGGGGCCTTCAGCCCCAGCATTTT

J gene: TRBJ2-7
D gene: .
V gene: TRBV6-5
clone size: .
CDR3 length: 14
CDR3 protein: CASNLPGESYEQYF
CDR3 DNA: TGTGCCAGCAACCTCCCAGGGGAGTCCTACGAGCAGTACTTC

J gene: TRBJ2-5
D gene: .
V gene: TRBV2
clone size: .
CDR3 length: 13
CDR3 protein: CARQTQGRETQYF
CDR3 DNA: TGTGCCAGGCAAACACAGGGTCGAGAGACCCAGTACTTC

J gene: TRBJ1-1
D gene: .
V gene: TRBV7-8
clone size: .
CDR3 length: 13
CDR3 protein: CASSLARQIEAFF
CDR3 DNA: TGTGCCAGCAGCTTAGCCAGACAGATAGAAGCTTTCTTT

J gene: TRBJ2-4
D gene: TRBD2
V gene: TRBV6-4
clone size: .
CDR3 length: 16
CDR3 protein: CASSEDGGGRGNIQYF
CDR3 DNA: TGTGCCAGCAGTGAGGATGGCGGGGGACGTGGAAACATTCAGTACTTC

J gene: TRBJ1-1
D gene: .
V gene: TRBV27
clone size: .
CDR3 length: 15
CDR3 protein: CASGELGLGNTEAFF
CDR3 DNA: TGTGCCAGCGGAGAGTTAGGCCTCGGGAACACTGAAGCTTTCTTT

J gene: TRBJ2-5
D gene: TRBD1
V gene: TRBV12-5
clone size: .
CDR3 length: 16
CDR3 protein: CASGPRGTGLRETQYF
CDR3 DNA: TGTGCTAGTGGCCCACGCGGGACAGGGCTCCGCGAGACCCAGTACTTC

J gene: TRBJ1-6
D gene: .
V gene: TRBV5-1
clone size: .
CDR3 length: 16
CDR3 protein: CASSSTIGEINSPLHF
CDR3 DNA: TGCGCCAGCAGCTCGACAATCGGGGAGATTAATTCACCCCTCCACTTT

J gene: TRBJ1-2
D gene: .
V gene: TRBV4-1
clone size: .
CDR3 length: 15
CDR3 protein: CASSQDTGRNYGYTF
CDR3 DNA: TGCGCCAGCAGCCAAGATACCGGGAGAAACTATGGCTACACCTTC

J gene: TRBJ1-5
D gene: .
V gene: TRBV30
clone size: .
CDR3 length: 12
CDR3 protein: CAWNRANQPQHF
CDR3 DNA: TGTGCCTGGAACAGGGCAAATCAGCCCCAGCATTTT

J gene: TRBJ2-5
D gene: .
V gene: TRBV2
clone size: .
CDR3 length: 16
CDR3 protein: CASREHPASAKETQYF
CDR3 DNA: TGTGCCAGCAGGGAGCACCCGGCTAGCGCTAAAGAGACCCAGTACTTC

J gene: TRBJ2-1
D gene: TRBD2
V gene: TRBV18
clone size: .
CDR3 length: 16
CDR3 protein: CASSPGSGTSPFEQFF
CDR3 DNA: TGTGCCAGCTCACCGGGGAGTGGGACTAGCCCTTTTGAGCAGTTCTTC

J gene: TRBJ2-4
D gene: .
V gene: TRBV10-1
clone size: .
CDR3 length: 14
CDR3 protein: CASSDGGTKNIQYF
CDR3 DNA: TGCGCCAGCAGTGATGGCGGAACCAAAAACATTCAGTACTTC

J gene: TRBJ2-1
D gene: .
V gene: TRBV11-2
clone size: .
CDR3 length: 18
CDR3 protein: CASSLERGTSLSYNEQFF
CDR3 DNA: TGTGCCAGCAGCTTAGAGAGAGGTACTAGTTTGAGCTACAATGAGCAGTTCTTC

J gene: TRBJ2-1
D gene: .
V gene: TRBV9
clone size: once
CDR3 length: 11
CDR3 protein: CASGLYNEQFF
CDR3 DNA: TGCGCGTCAGGGCTGTACAATGAGCAGTTCTTC

J gene: TRBJ1-2
D gene: TRBD1
V gene: TRBV7-8
clone size: .
CDR3 length: 14
CDR3 protein: CASSLEAGGSGYTF
CDR3 DNA: TGTGCCAGCAGCTTAGAGGCAGGGGGCAGCGGCTACACCTTC

J gene: TRBJ2-7
D gene: .
V gene: TRBV7-8
clone size: .
CDR3 length: 15
CDR3 protein: CASSLEGQSSYEQYF
CDR3 DNA: TGTGCCAGCAGCTTAGAGGGGCAGAGCTCCTACGAGCAGTACTTC

J gene: TRBJ1-2
D gene: .
V gene: TRBV4-2
clone size: .
CDR3 length: 16
CDR3 protein: CASSQDPDSRIYGYTF
CDR3 DNA: TGTGCCAGCAGCCAAGATCCGGACAGCCGCATCTATGGCTACACCTTC

J gene: TRBJ2-1
D gene: .
V gene: TRBV5-1
clone size: .
CDR3 length: 12
CDR3 protein: CASSLEDSVPFF
CDR3 DNA: TGCGCCAGCAGCTTGGAGGACTCAGTTCCGTTCTTC

J gene: TRBJ1-2
D gene: TRBD1
V gene: TRBV14
clone size: .
CDR3 length: 16
CDR3 protein: CASSQGIRDRGPSYTF
CDR3 DNA: TGTGCCAGCAGCCAAGGGATCCGGGACAGGGGACCTTCCTACACCTTC

J gene: TRBJ2-7
D gene: TRBD1
V gene: TRBV18
clone size: .
CDR3 length: 13
CDR3 protein: CASGTGDSYEQYF
CDR3 DNA: TGTGCCAGCGGCACAGGGGACTCCTACGAGCAGTACTTC

J gene: TRBJ2-7
D gene: TRBD2
V gene: TRBV10-3
clone size: .
CDR3 length: 13
CDR3 protein: CATTSGKDYEQYF
CDR3 DNA: TGTGCCACTACTAGCGGGAAGGACTACGAGCAGTACTTC

J gene: TRBJ2-7
D gene: .
V gene: TRBV11-2
clone size: .
CDR3 length: 13
CDR3 protein: CASSPSFLAEQYF
CDR3 DNA: TGTGCCAGCAGCCCCAGTTTTTTGGCCGAGCAGTACTTC

J gene: TRBJ1-6
D gene: TRBD1
V gene: TRBV4-2
clone size: .
CDR3 length: 14
CDR3 protein: CASSSGQGDSPLHF
CDR3 DNA: TGTGCCAGCAGCTCGGGACAGGGGGATTCACCCCTCCACTTT